This record looks at one TCR beta chain sequence and its context. The antigen is undetermined. A much larger clone lies one base from this, so it may be a read error. The authors ran a second PCR of about 7 to 11 cycles using a sample-barcoded 5' primer and a J-beta primer mix. Every cDNA molecule bore a tag from a template-switch adaptor containing 12 random nucleotides. A single record per CDR3 protein comes from TCRdb applying MiXCR to the 5' RACE reads. Of hundreds of thousands of distinct CDR3 sequences detected, roughly 30% appear once; the ten largest clones hold roughly 14%. The record originates from a study of blood T cells in healthy people across ages. Broader study findings: Relative to aged donors, long-lived donors carried more naive CD4+ cells and displayed higher diversity.

V shed 4 bases, J shed 11 bases, and the junction held 11 bases outside the gene matches. This CDR3 has 13 amino acids. In germline, CDR1 is SGDLS, CDR2 YYNGEE. The individuals who served as donors were healthy Caucasians living in Russia, aged about 6 to 95. The sample comprised blood. The chain uses TRBV9 and TRBJ2-5; 7 bases map to TRBD1. The clonotype was recovered from a woman over 75 in good health. The CDR3 DNA sequence: TGTGCCAGCAGCCCTCAGGGGGTCCATGAGCAGTACTTC. Its protein product is CASSPQGVHEQYF. Full variable domain (rest looked up from reference TRBV9 and TRBJ2-5): DSGVTQTPKHLITATGQRVTLRCSPRSGDLSVYWYQQSLDQGLQFLIQYYNGEERAKGNILERFSAQQFPDLHSELNLSSLELGDSALYFCASSPQGVHEQYFGPGTRLLVL.